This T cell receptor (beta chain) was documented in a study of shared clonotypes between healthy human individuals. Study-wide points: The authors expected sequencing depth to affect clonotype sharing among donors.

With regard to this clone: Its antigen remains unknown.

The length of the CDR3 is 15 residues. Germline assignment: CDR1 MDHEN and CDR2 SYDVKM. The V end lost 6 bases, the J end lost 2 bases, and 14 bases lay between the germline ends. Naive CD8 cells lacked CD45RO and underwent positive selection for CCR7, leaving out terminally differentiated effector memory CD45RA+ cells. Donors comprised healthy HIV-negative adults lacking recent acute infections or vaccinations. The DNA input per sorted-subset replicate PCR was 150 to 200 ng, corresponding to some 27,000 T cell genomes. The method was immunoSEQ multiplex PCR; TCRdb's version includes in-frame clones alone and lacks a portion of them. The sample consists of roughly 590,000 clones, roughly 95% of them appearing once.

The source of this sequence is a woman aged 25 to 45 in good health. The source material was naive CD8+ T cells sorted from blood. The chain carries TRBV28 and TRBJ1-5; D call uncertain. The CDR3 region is CASSIIPGGNQPQHF. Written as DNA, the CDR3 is TGTGCCAGCAGCATCATACCTGGGGGCAATCAGCCCCAGCATTTT.